This T cell receptor (beta chain) comes out of a study of shared clonotypes between healthy human individuals. V lost 4 bases, J lost 4 bases, and 17 bases lay in between. Germline V gives CDR1 SGHRS, CDR2 YFSETQ. The CDR3 has 15 amino acids. Donors were Caucasian adults residing in Nashville, Tennessee, USA. TCRdb's table, derived via immunoSEQ multiplex PCR, lists solely in-frame clones and lacks some. The sample shows 2.3 million or so clones, approximately 95% of them seen only once. This clone was seen once. This TCR came from a man younger than 30 in good health. Some clones in this sample may be carry-over from other donors' samples. The source material was naive CD4+ T cells from PBMCs. Subset: CD45RA+ positively selected. V usage is TRBV5-1 and J usage is TRBJ2-5; D perhaps matches TRBD1 (6 bases). The CDR3 DNA reads as TGCGCCAGCAGCCGGCTATGGGGGCTTTCAGAGACCCAGTACTTC. This gives the protein CASSRLWGLSETQYF.